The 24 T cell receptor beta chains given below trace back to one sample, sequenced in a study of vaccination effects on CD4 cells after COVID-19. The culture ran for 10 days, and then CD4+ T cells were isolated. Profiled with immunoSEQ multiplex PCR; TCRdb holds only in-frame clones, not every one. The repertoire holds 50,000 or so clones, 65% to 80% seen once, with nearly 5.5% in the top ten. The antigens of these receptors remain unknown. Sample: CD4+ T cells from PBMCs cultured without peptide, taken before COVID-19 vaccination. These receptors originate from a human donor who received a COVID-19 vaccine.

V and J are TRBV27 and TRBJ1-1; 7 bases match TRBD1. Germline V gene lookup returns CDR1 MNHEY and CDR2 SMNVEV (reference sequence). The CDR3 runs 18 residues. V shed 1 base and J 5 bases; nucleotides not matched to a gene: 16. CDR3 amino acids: CASSLFLPGQPLGTEAFF. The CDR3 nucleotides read TGTGCCAGCAGTTTATTCCTCCCGGGACAGCCCTTGGGGACTGAAGCTTTCTTT.

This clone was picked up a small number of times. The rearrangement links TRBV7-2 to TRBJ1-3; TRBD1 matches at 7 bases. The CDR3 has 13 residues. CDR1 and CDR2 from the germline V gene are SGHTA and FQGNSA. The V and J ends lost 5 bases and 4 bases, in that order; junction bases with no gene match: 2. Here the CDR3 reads CASSADRGNTIYF. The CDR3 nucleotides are TGTGCCAGCAGCGCGGACAGGGGAAACACCATATATTTT.

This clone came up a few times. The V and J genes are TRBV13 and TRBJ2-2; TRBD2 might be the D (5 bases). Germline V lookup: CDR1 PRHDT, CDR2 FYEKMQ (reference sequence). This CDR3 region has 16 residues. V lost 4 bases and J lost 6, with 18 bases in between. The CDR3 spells CASSSWTATDSGELFF. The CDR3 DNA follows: TGTGCCAGCAGCTCCTGGACTGCGACGGACTCCGGGGAGCTGTTTTTT.

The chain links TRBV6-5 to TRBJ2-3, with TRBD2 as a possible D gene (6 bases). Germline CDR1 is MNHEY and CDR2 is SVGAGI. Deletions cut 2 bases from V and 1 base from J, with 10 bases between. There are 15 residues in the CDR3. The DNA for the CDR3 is TGTGCCAGCAGTTACCTAGCGAGCCGCACAGATACGCAGTATTTT. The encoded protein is CASSYLASRTDTQYF.

The CDR3 reads CASISTPTYEQYF. The CDR3 nucleotides are TGTGCCAGCATTTCGACCCCAACCTACGAGCAGTACTTC. J is TRBJ2-7 and V is TRBV28; D not resolved. Trimming shortened V by 7 bases and J by 2 bases, and 12 bases separated the two germline ends. Per the germline V gene, CDR1 is MDHEN and CDR2 is SYDVKM. The CDR3 totals 13 residues.

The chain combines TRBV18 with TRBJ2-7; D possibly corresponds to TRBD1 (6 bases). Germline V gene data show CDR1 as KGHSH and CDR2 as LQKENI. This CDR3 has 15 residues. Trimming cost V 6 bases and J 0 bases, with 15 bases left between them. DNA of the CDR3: TGTGCCAGCTCCCAACGGACAGACGCCTCCTACGAGCAGTACTTC. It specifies CASSQRTDASYEQYF.

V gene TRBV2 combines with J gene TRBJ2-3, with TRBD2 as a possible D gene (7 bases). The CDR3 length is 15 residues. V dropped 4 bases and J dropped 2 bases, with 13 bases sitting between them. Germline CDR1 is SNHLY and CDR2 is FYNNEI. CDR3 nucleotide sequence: TGTGCCAGCAGTGGGGGGGGGCCTTACACAGATACGCAGTATTTT. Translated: CASSGGGPYTDTQYF.

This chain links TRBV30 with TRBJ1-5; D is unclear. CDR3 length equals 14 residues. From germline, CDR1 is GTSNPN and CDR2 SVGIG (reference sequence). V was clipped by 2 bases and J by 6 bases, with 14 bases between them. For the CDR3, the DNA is TGTGCCTGGAGTCGGGATCTTGGGTCTCAGCCCCAGCATTTT. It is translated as CAWSRDLGSQPQHF.

The CDR3 region is CASSNRQGASHMDTEAFF. CDR3 in DNA: TGTGCCAGCAGCAACCGACAGGGGGCGAGCCACATGGACACTGAAGCTTTCTTT. The rearrangement links TRBV5-5 to TRBJ1-1; 10 bases map to TRBD1. CDR3 length: 18 amino acids. The ends lost 4 bases at V and 3 bases at J; junction bases unmatched: 15. The germline CDR1 and CDR2 sequences are SGHKS and YYEKEE (reference sequence).

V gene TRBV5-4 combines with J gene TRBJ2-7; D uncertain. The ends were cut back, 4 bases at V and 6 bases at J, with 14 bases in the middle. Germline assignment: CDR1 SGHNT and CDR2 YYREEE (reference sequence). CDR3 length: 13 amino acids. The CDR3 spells CASSLLTAAEQYF. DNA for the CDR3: TGTGCCAGCAGCCTACTGACCGCCGCCGAGCAGTACTTC.

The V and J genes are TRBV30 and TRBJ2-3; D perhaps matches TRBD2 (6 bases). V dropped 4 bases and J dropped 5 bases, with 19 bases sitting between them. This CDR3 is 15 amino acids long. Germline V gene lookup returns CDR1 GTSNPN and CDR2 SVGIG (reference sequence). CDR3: CAWTTKGLGGDTQYF. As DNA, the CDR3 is TGTGCCTGGACCACCAAAGGATTGGGGGGAGATACGCAGTATTTT.

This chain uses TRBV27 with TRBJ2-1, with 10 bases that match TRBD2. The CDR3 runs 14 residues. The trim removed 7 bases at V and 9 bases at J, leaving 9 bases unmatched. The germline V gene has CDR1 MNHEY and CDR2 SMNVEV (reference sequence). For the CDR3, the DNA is TGTGCCAGCACCCCTAGCGGGAGAATGAGTGAGCAGTTCTTC. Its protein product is CASTPSGRMSEQFF.

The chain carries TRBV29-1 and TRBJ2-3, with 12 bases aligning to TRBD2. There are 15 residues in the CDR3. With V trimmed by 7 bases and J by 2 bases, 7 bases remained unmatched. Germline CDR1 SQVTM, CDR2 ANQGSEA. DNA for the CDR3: TGCAGCGCGTCGGGACTAGCGGGTCTCACAGATACGCAGTATTTT. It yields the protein CSASGLAGLTDTQYF.

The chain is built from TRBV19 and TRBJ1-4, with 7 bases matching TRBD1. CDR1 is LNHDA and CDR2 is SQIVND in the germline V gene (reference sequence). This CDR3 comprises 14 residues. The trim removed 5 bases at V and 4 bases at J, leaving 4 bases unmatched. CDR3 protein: CASSRTGRNEKLFF. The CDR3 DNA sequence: TGTGCCAGTAGTCGGACAGGCCGTAATGAAAAACTGTTTTTT.

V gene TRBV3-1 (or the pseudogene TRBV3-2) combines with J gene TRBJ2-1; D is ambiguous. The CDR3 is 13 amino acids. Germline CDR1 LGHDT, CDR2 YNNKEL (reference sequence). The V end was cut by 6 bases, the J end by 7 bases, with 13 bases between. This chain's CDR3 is CASSRPTKNEQFF. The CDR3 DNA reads TGTGCCAGCAGTCGCCCAACTAAGAATGAGCAGTTCTTC.

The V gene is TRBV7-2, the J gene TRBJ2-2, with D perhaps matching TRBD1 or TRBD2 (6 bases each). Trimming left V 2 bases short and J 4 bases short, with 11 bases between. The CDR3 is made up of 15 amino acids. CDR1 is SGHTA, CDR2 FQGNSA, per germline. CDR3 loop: CASSLRGAGTGELFF. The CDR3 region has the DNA TGTGCCAGCAGCTTAAGGGGGGCGGGCACCGGGGAGCTGTTTTTT. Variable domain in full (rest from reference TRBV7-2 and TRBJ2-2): GAGVSQSPSNKVTEKGKDVELRCDPISGHTALYWYRQSLGQGLEFLIYFQGNSAPDKSGLPSDRFSAERTGGSVSTLTIQRTQQEDSAVYLCASSLRGAGTGELFFGEGSRLTVL.

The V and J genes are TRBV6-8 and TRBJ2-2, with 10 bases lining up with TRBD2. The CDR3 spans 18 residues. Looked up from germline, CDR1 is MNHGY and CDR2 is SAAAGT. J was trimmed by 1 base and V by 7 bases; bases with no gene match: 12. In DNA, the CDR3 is TGTGCCAGCACCCCCACTAGCGGGATGGGGGAGAACACCGGGGAGCTGTTTTTT. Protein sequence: CASTPTSGMGENTGELFF.

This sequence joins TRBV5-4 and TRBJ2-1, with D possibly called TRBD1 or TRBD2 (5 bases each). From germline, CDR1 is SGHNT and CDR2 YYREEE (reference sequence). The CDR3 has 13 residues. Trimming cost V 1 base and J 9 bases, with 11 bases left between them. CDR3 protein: CASSLTGRGEQFF. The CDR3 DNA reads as TGTGCCAGCAGCTTGACGGGACGAGGTGAGCAGTTCTTC. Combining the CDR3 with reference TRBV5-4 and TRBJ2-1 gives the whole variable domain ETGVTQSPTHLIKTRGQQVTLRCSSQSGHNTVSWYQQALGQGPQFIFQYYREEENGRGNFPPRFSGLQFPNYSSELNVNALELDDSALYLCASSLTGRGEQFFGPGTRLTVL.

As DNA, the CDR3 is TGTGCCATCCGGAGGGGGCCCACGAACACCGGGGAGCTGTTTTTT. Translation gives CAIRRGPTNTGELFF. This sequence joins TRBV6-5 and TRBJ2-2; D is possibly TRBD1 (7 bases). V lost 10 bases to trimming and J lost 0 bases, with 15 bases between them. Per the germline V gene, CDR1 is MNHEY and CDR2 is SVGAGI. This CDR3 comprises 15 residues.

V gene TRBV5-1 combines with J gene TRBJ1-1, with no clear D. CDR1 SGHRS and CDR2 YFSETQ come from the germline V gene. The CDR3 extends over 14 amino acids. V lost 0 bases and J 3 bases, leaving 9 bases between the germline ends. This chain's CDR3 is CASSLDGRHTEAFF. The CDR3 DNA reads TGCGCCAGCAGCTTGGACGGACGGCACACTGAAGCTTTCTTT.

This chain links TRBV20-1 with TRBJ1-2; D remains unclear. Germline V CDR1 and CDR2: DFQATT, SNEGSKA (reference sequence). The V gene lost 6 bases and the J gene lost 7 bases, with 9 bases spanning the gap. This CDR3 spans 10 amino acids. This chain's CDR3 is CSAPTGGYTF. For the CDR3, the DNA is TGCAGTGCCCCCACGGGTGGCTACACCTTC.

The DNA of the CDR3 is TGTGCCAGCAGTGAATCGGGAACAGGGCACTATGGCTACACCTTC. Translated: CASSESGTGHYGYTF. The chain links TRBV25-1 to TRBJ1-2, with TRBD1 as a possible D gene (6 bases). Germline CDR1 is MGHDK and CDR2 is SYGVNS. The V end lost 1 base, the J end lost 3 bases, and 12 bases lay between the germline ends. The CDR3 has 15 amino acids.

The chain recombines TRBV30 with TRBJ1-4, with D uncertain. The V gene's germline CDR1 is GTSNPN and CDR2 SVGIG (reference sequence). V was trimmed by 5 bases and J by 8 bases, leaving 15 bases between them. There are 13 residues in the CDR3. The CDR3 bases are TGTGCCTGGTCTCCGGGGATGCGGGAAAAACTGTTTTTT. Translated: CAWSPGMREKLFF.

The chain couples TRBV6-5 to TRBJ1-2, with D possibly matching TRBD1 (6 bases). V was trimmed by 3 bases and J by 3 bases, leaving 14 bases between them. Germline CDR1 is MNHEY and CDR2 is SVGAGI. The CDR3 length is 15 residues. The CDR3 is CASSYRGTSHYGYTF. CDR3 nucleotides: TGTGCCAGCAGTTATCGGGGGACAAGTCACTATGGCTACACCTTC.